The 14 T cell receptor beta chains listed next were all sequenced from one sample in a study of T cell responses to AZD1222 COVID-19 vaccine. Clones were sequenced by immunoSEQ multiplex PCR, and TCRdb holds only the in-frame ones, with some missing. There are about 81,000 clones in the sample; around 85% occur only once, and about 3% lies in the top ten. Sequencing used peripheral blood, obtained 28 days after the second AZD1222 dose. The source of these receptors is an adult who received the AZD1222 COVID-19 vaccine.

V and J are TRBV18 and TRBJ2-6; 7 nucleotides align to TRBD2. CDR3 length: 17 residues. From germline, CDR1 is KGHSH and CDR2 LQKENI. Trimming removed 3 bases from V and 0 bases from J; junction bases left unmatched: 5. The CDR3 DNA is TGTGCCAGCTCACCTCGGGGGGAGATCTCTGGGGCCAACGTCCTGACTTTC. Its translation is CASSPRGEISGANVLTF.

The chain is built from TRBV7-2 and TRBJ2-1, with a weak D call TRBD2 (6 bases). CDR1 SGHTA and CDR2 FQGNSA come from the germline V gene. This CDR3 region has 13 residues. Trimming removed 8 bases at V and 8 bases at J, with 16 bases between. The CDR3 is CASQGGVGYEQFF. The CDR3 coding sequence is TGTGCCAGCCAAGGAGGGGTCGGCTATGAGCAGTTCTTC.

This chain joins TRBV4-3 and TRBJ2-6; 11 bases agree with TRBD2. V lost 4 bases to trimming and J lost 0 bases; unmatched junction nucleotides: 2. The CDR3 sequence is 17 residues long. Germline CDR1 LGHNA, CDR2 YSLEER. For the CDR3, the DNA is TGCGCCAGCAGCCTGGGACTAGCGGACTCTGGGGCCAACGTCCTGACTTTC. Amino acid sequence: CASSLGLADSGANVLTF.

The chain couples TRBV19 to TRBJ1-1; the D is unclear. The germline CDR1 and CDR2 sequences are LNHDA and SQIVND (reference sequence). The CDR3 has 12 amino acids. V gave up 1 base and J gave up 0 bases, with 0 bases separating them. The CDR3 DNA reads as TGTGCCAGTAGTATAGTGAACACTGAAGCTTTCTTT. Amino acid sequence: CASSIVNTEAFF.

This clone appeared once. The V and J genes are TRBV29-1 and TRBJ1-2; D remains unclear. V shed 4 bases and J shed 4 bases, with 7 bases lying between them. Germline loops: CDR1 SQVTM, CDR2 ANQGSEA. The CDR3 consists of 11 residues. The CDR3 region is CSVVGSYGYTF. The CDR3 nucleotides read TGCAGCGTTGTGGGGAGCTATGGCTACACCTTC.

This chain uses TRBV5-1 with TRBJ1-5; weak D call: TRBD1 (6 bases). The CDR3 runs to 14 residues. Germline V gives CDR1 SGHRS, CDR2 YFSETQ. V lost 2 bases to trimming and J lost 3 bases, with 9 bases between them. The CDR3 loop is CASSFSGDNQPQHF. CDR3 nucleotides: TGCGCCAGCAGCTTCTCAGGGGACAATCAGCCCCAGCATTTT.

The chain employs TRBV5-6 and TRBJ2-7, with D uncertain. Germline V CDR1 and CDR2: SGHDT, YYEEEE. The germline V and J ends were trimmed by 0 bases and 3 bases, with 4 bases remaining between them. The CDR3 covers 12 residues. The CDR3 coding sequence is TGTGCCAGCAGCTTGGACAACTACGAGCAGTACTTC. Its protein is CASSLDNYEQYF.

The gene calls are TRBV12-3 or TRBV12-4 and TRBJ2-2; D not resolved. Trimming shortened V by 2 bases and J by 7 bases, and 2 bases separated the two germline ends. There are 11 residues in the CDR3. The CDR3 DNA reads TGTGCCAGCAGTTTACACGGGGAGCTGTTTTTT. Its protein product is CASSLHGELFF.

The gene calls are TRBV4-3 and TRBJ1-1; D is ambiguous. The CDR3 spans 14 residues. Trimming left V 0 bases short and J 1 base short, with 6 bases between. CDR1 is LGHNA and CDR2 is YSLEER in the germline V gene. The CDR3 loop is CASSQDPGNTEAFF. CDR3 nucleotides: TGCGCCAGCAGCCAAGATCCCGGGAACACTGAAGCTTTCTTT.

The rearrangement links TRBV20-1 to TRBJ2-3, with 9 bases lining up with TRBD1. J was trimmed by 4 bases and V by 3 bases; bases with no gene match: 5. This CDR3 has 14 residues. Germline lookup yields CDR1 DFQATT and CDR2 SNEGSKA (reference sequence). CDR3 bases: TGCAGTGCTAGTAGGGGACAGGGTCCAGATACGCAGTATTTT. Translated, it gives CSASRGQGPDTQYF.

V and J are TRBV11-3 and TRBJ2-7; D gene uncertain. V lost 1 base and J lost 3, with 10 bases in between. The CDR3 contains 14 residues. Germline lookup yields CDR1 SGHNT and CDR2 YENEEA. CDR3 protein: CASSLVRPDYEQYF. For the CDR3, the DNA is TGTGCCAGCAGCTTAGTTAGGCCTGACTACGAGCAGTACTTC.

This clone was counted between two and nine times. The chain carries TRBV7-9 and TRBJ1-2; D remains ambiguous. The germline gives CDR1 SEHNR, CDR2 FQNEAQ (reference sequence). This CDR3 has 13 amino acids. Trimming removed 6 bases at V and 5 bases at J, with 13 bases between. The CDR3 DNA is TGTGCCAGCAGGGCCCCTAACAGTTATGGCTACACCTTC. Its protein is CASRAPNSYGYTF.

V gene TRBV5-5 combines with J gene TRBJ2-7; D possibly corresponds to TRBD2 (5 bases). The germline CDR1 and CDR2 sequences are SGHKS and YYEKEE (reference sequence). The V end was cut by 2 bases, the J end by 2 bases, with 17 bases between. The CDR3 is 16 amino acids. The chain's CDR3 is CASSFSSGVNPYEQYF. The DNA for the CDR3 is TGTGCCAGCAGCTTTTCATCCGGGGTTAACCCCTACGAGCAGTACTTC.

The chain carries TRBV24-1 and TRBJ2-7; D possibly corresponds to TRBD1 (6 bases). CDR3 length: 15 amino acids. Germline lookup yields CDR1 KGHDR and CDR2 SFDVKD. The V gene lost 2 bases and the J gene lost 3 bases, with 13 bases spanning the gap. This CDR3 is CATSDSRDTDYEQYF. In DNA form, the CDR3 reads TGTGCCACCAGTGATTCTCGGGACACCGACTACGAGCAGTACTTC.